This T cell receptor beta chain originates from a study of early T cells in non-severe SARS-CoV-2 infection. Background on the study: Bulk RNA isolated from unsorted whole blood underwent sequencing; chains were not paired.

Study conclusions and caveats: Anti-spike CD8 specificities were favored by VDJdb matching, whose results missed private and CD4 specificities.

Each cDNA molecule carried a unique molecular identifier. TCRdb re-analysed the 5' RACE reads in MiXCR, keeping a single row per CDR3 protein. The sample records over 60,000 distinct CDR3 sequences, about a tenth being singletons. The V gene's germline CDR1 is SGHRS and CDR2 YFSETQ. The CDR3 sequence is 13 residues long. Trimming stripped 4 bases from V and 6 bases from J, with 14 bases between. The table lists this clonotype with a few counts. No antigen is known for it. The chain employs TRBV5-1 and TRBJ2-7, with D unresolved. The sequencing here drew on whole blood, taken at baseline. The sequence came from an adult who was a healthcare worker with PCR-confirmed SARS-CoV-2 infection or an uninfected control (not recorded which). CDR3 region: CASSLHPAREQYF. As DNA, the CDR3 is TGCGCCAGCAGCCTCCATCCAGCGCGCGAGCAGTACTTC.